This is a list of T cell receptor beta chains from one sample in a study of tumor-infiltrating lymphocytes in primary liver carcinoma. Via MiXCR, TCRdb re-called the multiplex PCR reads, giving one row per CDR3 protein. The sample shows roughly 20,000 distinct CDR3 sequences, 60% to 80% of them seen only once. Sequenced input: liver tumor tissue from sampling region 4. These receptors all stem from a woman in her thirties with primary liver carcinoma and hepatitis B virus infection. CDR3s include the opening cysteine and the closing phenylalanine or tryptophan. Fields, in order: clone size, V gene, D gene, CDR3 length, J gene, CDR3 DNA, CDR3 protein. The D gene is left open where the match is weak. Part of the rows lack a size; the others show once, few, many or a class for expanded clones.

.	TRBV11-2	.	14	TRBJ2-3	TGTGCCAGCAGCCTACAAACTCACGCAAATACGCAGTATTTT	CASSLQTHANTQYF
.	TRBV6-5	TRBD1	15	TRBJ2-2	TGTGCCACCAGTCCGCAGACAGGGTTCATCGGGGAGCTGTTTTTT	CATSPQTGFIGELFF
.	TRBV6-5	TRBD1	13	TRBJ2-5	TGTGCCAGCTGTACCGATAGGGGGCTGACCCAGCACTTC	CASCTDRGLTQHF
.	TRBV11-2	.	14	TRBJ2-1	TGTGCCAGCAGCTTAGAACGGACGAACAATGAGCAGTTCTTC	CASSLERTNNEQFF
.	TRBV11-2	TRBD1	17	TRBJ2-3	TGTGCCAGCAGCTTAGGGGGACAGGGATTTCTCGAAGATACGCAGTATTTC	CASSLGGQGFLEDTQYF
medium-sized	TRBV29-1	.	13	TRBJ1-5	TGCAGCGTGGTTAAACCGCGCAACCAGCCCCAGCATTTT	CSVVKPRNQPQHF
.	TRBV7-9	TRBD2	14	TRBJ2-5	TGTGCCAGCAGTTTAGGGGGACTAGCGGGGATCCAGTACTTC	CASSLGGLAGIQYF
.	TRBV6-5	.	13	TRBJ2-5	TGTGCTAGCAGTACCGACAGTGGTCTGACCCAGTACTTC	CASSTDSGLTQYF
.	TRBV24-1	.	12	TRBJ2-1	TGTACCACCAGTGATTTGCGAGGTGAGCAGTTCTTC	CTTSDLRGEQFF
.	TRBV5-5	.	14	TRBJ1-6	TGTCTCAGCAGCTTAGACGTCAGTAATTCACCCCTCCACTTT	CLSSLDVSNSPLHF
.	TRBV4-3	.	16	TRBJ2-1	TGTGCCAGCAGCCAAGATTGTGACTACGCCTACAATGGGCAGTTCTTC	CASSQDCDYAYNGQFF
.	TRBV11-1	TRBD2	16	TRBJ2-2	TGTGCCAGCAGCAGGGTCACGGCGGGAGTGTACGGGGAGCTGTTTTTT	CASSRVTAGVYGELFF
once	TRBV4-3	.	14	TRBJ2-7	TGCGCCAGCAGCCACACTTCCCTTCCCAACGGGCAGTACTTC	CASSHTSLPNGQYF
once	TRBV5-1	.	15	TRBJ2-5	TGCGCCAGCAGCTCAGACAAAGTTGGACAGGAGACCCAGTACTTC	CASSSDKVGQETQYF
.	TRBV11-3	.	14	TRBJ2-3	TGTGCCAGCGGTTTAGATGGGCCCACAGATACACAGTATTTT	CASGLDGPTDTQYF
.	TRBV10-3	.	14	TRBJ2-1	TGTGCCATCAGTCCCACGGCGACCTGGGATAAGCAATTCTTC	CAISPTATWDKQFF